One and the same sample provided the 22 T cell receptor beta chains below, sequenced in a study of graft-versus-host responses after intestinal transplantation. Assay used: immunoSEQ multiplex PCR; TCRdb lists only in-frame clones, some missing. The table shows about 120,000 clones, with roughly nine tenths occurring only once. Their antigens are not known. The material was unstimulated CD4+ T cells sorted from spleen or lymph node cells, obtained before intestinal transplant. The receptors shown here come from a human donor who received an intestinal transplant.

This chain joins TRBV7-2 and TRBJ2-5; 9 bases are a match to TRBD2. The germline CDR1 and CDR2 sequences are SGHTA and FQGNSA. V was pared by 2 bases and J by 7 bases, with 14 bases of the junction left unmatched. The CDR3 loop spans 17 amino acids. In DNA form, the CDR3 reads TGTGCCAGCAGCTTAATGTTTGCGTCGGCGGGGGGGGTGACCCAGTACTTC. It is translated as CASSLMFASAGGVTQYF.

The CDR3 spells CASSLIGRGQGGYTF. The CDR3 region has the DNA TGTGCCAGCAGTTTAATCGGAAGGGGGCAAGGTGGCTACACCTTC. This chain joins TRBV28 and TRBJ1-2, with TRBD1 matching 7 bases. CDR1 and CDR2 (germline): MDHEN, SYDVKM. This CDR3 is built from 15 residues. Trimming at V came to 2 bases and at J to 7 bases, leaving 10 bases not matched to a gene.

V is TRBV5-6 and J is TRBJ1-1; D unclear. V lost 0 bases and J 1 base, leaving 4 bases between the germline ends. The CDR3 consists of 13 residues. Germline V gives CDR1 SGHDT, CDR2 YYEEEE. Here the CDR3 DNA reads TGTGCCAGCAGCTTGGCCGGGAACACTGAAGCTTTCTTT. It translates to CASSLAGNTEAFF.

This clone appeared once. The genes are TRBV27 and TRBJ2-7; TRBD2 is a possible D gene (6 bases). Germline V lookup: CDR1 MNHEY, CDR2 SMNVEV (reference sequence). V was pared by 2 bases and J by 5 bases, with 13 bases between. This CDR3 is built from 14 residues. CDR3 DNA sequence: TGTGCCAGCAGTTTAAGGGGCAGCGGGCACGAGCAGTACTTC. Translating gives CASSLRGSGHEQYF.

To note about this clone: The same CDR3 arises from other DNA sequences in this sample as well. The chain couples TRBV20-1 to TRBJ2-7; D not certain. Germline CDR1 DFQATT, CDR2 SNEGSKA (reference sequence). CDR3 length: 11 amino acids. Between the trimmed V and J ends, which lost 6 bases and 4 bases, there was a span of 10 bases. CDR3 in DNA: TGCAGTGCGCCGACGGGTTACGAGCAGTACTTC. It is translated as CSAPTGYEQYF.

The genes are TRBV25-1 and TRBJ1-4; TRBD1 aligns across 7 bases. V lost 5 bases, J lost 6 bases, and 3 bases stayed unmatched. Germline assignment: CDR1 MGHDK and CDR2 SYGVNS. The CDR3 loop spans 13 amino acids. In DNA form, the CDR3 reads TGTGCCAGCAGTCCAGGGGGTTATGAAAAACTGTTTTTT. As protein: CASSPGGYEKLFF.

The gene calls are TRBV6-5 and TRBJ2-7, with TRBD2 as a possible D gene (6 bases). The V gene's germline CDR1 is MNHEY and CDR2 SVGAGI. The CDR3 sequence is 14 residues long. Deletions cut 3 bases from V and 4 bases from J, with 13 bases between. The CDR3 DNA follows: TGTGCCAGCAGTTATCGCGACGGAGGGTACGAGCAGTACTTC. Its translation: CASSYRDGGYEQYF.

This chain connects TRBV28 to TRBJ1-5, with D tentatively TRBD1 (6 bases). The CDR3 is 15 amino acids. Trimming removed 5 bases at V and 2 bases at J, with 13 bases between. CDR1 and CDR2 (germline): MDHEN, SYDVKM. The CDR3 sequence: CASSPGQRGNQPQHF. CDR3 bases: TGTGCCAGCAGTCCCGGACAGAGGGGCAATCAGCCCCAGCATTTT.

This clone was seen just once. The chain uses TRBV28 and TRBJ1-2; D is unresolved. Germline-derived CDR1 and CDR2 are MDHEN and SYDVKM. Trimming left V 3 bases short and J 4 bases short, with 6 bases between. This CDR3 contains 12 residues. The CDR3 protein is CASSFPVYGYTF. The CDR3 DNA reads as TGTGCCAGCAGTTTCCCCGTCTATGGCTACACCTTC.

The chain recombines TRBV11-1 with TRBJ1-1; 10 bases match TRBD1. The V segment lost 7 bases and the J segment 0 bases; nucleotides outside the gene matches: 8. CDR1 and CDR2 from the germline V gene are SGHAT and FQDESV (reference sequence). CDR3 length: 16 residues. Here the CDR3 DNA reads TGTGCCAGCACCGACAGGGGGCGGGTCATGAACACTGAAGCTTTCTTT. Its protein product is CASTDRGRVMNTEAFF.

J is TRBJ1-2 and V is TRBV4-1; D is uncertain. V was cut by 4 bases and J by 4 bases, with 16 bases left in between. CDR1 MGHRA and CDR2 YSYEKL come from the germline V gene. The CDR3 contains 15 residues. The CDR3 DNA reads as TGCGCCAGCAGCCCTAGTCCCGAGCGGGGCTATGGCTACACCTTC. This translates into CASSPSPERGYGYTF.

The chain has TRBV29-1 and TRBJ1-2; D possibly corresponds to TRBD1 (6 bases). V was trimmed by 6 bases and J by 2 bases, leaving 10 bases between them. From germline, CDR1 is SQVTM and CDR2 ANQGSEA. CDR3 length: 12 residues. DNA for the CDR3: TGCAGCGTCCCCGACAGGAACTATGGCTACACCTTC. Translated, it gives CSVPDRNYGYTF. Full variable domain (rest looked up from reference TRBV29-1 and TRBJ1-2): SAVISQKPSRDICQRGTSLTIQCQVDSQVTMMFWYRQQPGQSLTLIATANQGSEATYESGFVIDKFPISRPNLTFSTLTVSNMSPEDSSIYLCSVPDRNYGYTFGSGTRLTVV.

This chain uses TRBV7-2 with TRBJ1-2, with 9 bases fitting TRBD1. The length of the CDR3 is 13 residues. Germline V gives CDR1 SGHTA, CDR2 FQGNSA. V was clipped by 5 bases and J by 6 bases; unmatched bases: 4. In DNA form, the CDR3 reads TGTGCCAGCAGCCCGACAGGGGGGGATGGCTACACCTTC. This gives the protein CASSPTGGDGYTF. The whole variable domain, remainder taken from reference TRBV7-2 and TRBJ1-2, is GAGVSQSPSNKVTEKGKDVELRCDPISGHTALYWYRQSLGQGLEFLIYFQGNSAPDKSGLPSDRFSAERTGGSVSTLTIQRTQQEDSAVYLCASSPTGGDGYTFGSGTRLTVV.

The chain has TRBV5-1 and TRBJ2-7, with D perhaps TRBD2 (6 bases). In germline, CDR1 is SGHRS, CDR2 YFSETQ. The V end lost 0 bases, the J end lost 2 bases, and 9 bases lay between the germline ends. The CDR3 covers 14 residues. The CDR3 bases are TGCGCCAGCAGCTTGGCGCCGGGGGCCTACGAGCAGTACTTC. Its protein is CASSLAPGAYEQYF.

The V call is TRBV5-1, the J call TRBJ2-2; 8 bases fit TRBD2. CDR1 and CDR2 (germline): SGHRS, YFSETQ. The junction had 8 bases not matched to a gene; V was cut back by 7 bases and J by 0 bases. The CDR3 totals 16 residues. DNA of the CDR3: TGCGCCAGCCGCAGTCCGGGACTAGCGAACACCGGGGAGCTGTTTTTT. Its translation: CASRSPGLANTGELFF.

Regarding this clone: A junction end diverges from the germline sequence, so it may reflect a read error. The gene calls are TRBV7-2 and TRBJ2-1, with 7 bases matching TRBD1. The CDR3 runs to 13 residues. CDR1 is SGHTA, CDR2 FQGNSA, per germline. The CDR3 sequence is CAGSLARTGEQFF. Written as DNA, the CDR3 is TGTGCCGGCAGCTTAGCTAGGACAGGCGAGCAGTTCTTC.

The rearrangement joins TRBV9 to TRBJ2-3; TRBD2 is a possible D gene (6 bases). The V gene lost 2 bases and the J gene lost 2 bases, with 12 bases spanning the gap. The CDR3 loop spans 15 amino acids. Germline assignment: CDR1 SGDLS and CDR2 YYNGEE. The CDR3 sequence: CASSVDSGFTDTQYF. As DNA, the CDR3 is TGTGCCAGCAGCGTGGATAGCGGTTTCACAGATACGCAGTATTTT.

The V call is TRBV12-5, the J call TRBJ2-1, with D unresolved. This CDR3 contains 13 residues. Germline V gene lookup returns CDR1 LGHNT and CDR2 FRNRAP. V was cut by 2 bases and J by 5 bases, with 7 bases left in between. The CDR3 bases are TGTGCTAGTGGTTTGTCACGAGACAATGAGCAGTTCTTC. Protein: CASGLSRDNEQFF.

This clone appeared once. The chain recombines TRBV9 with TRBJ1-1; weak D call: TRBD1 (6 bases). Trimming stripped 0 bases from V and 1 base from J, with 13 bases between. This CDR3 region has 16 residues. Germline CDR1 and CDR2: SGDLS and YYNGEE. This CDR3 reads CASSVGQGKGNTEAFF. CDR3 nucleotides: TGTGCCAGCAGCGTAGGGCAGGGGAAGGGGAACACTGAAGCTTTCTTT.

The J gene is TRBJ2-1, the V gene TRBV30, with 7 bases identical to TRBD2. The CDR3 sequence is 16 residues long. Germline V gives CDR1 GTSNPN, CDR2 SVGIG (reference sequence). The ends lost 4 bases at V and 0 bases at J; junction bases unmatched: 9. CDR3 in amino acids: CAWIPLGTTSYNEQFF. CDR3 bases: TGTGCCTGGATCCCGCTGGGGACTACCTCCTACAATGAGCAGTTCTTC.

The chain recombines TRBV19 with TRBJ2-1; TRBD2 matches 8 bases. The CDR3 consists of 14 residues. V gave up 5 bases and J gave up 7 bases; unmatched junction bases: 7. The germline CDR1 and CDR2 sequences are LNHDA and SQIVND (reference sequence). The CDR3 sequence is CASSVGGAGNEQFF. CDR3 nucleotide sequence: TGTGCCAGTAGTGTCGGGGGGGCCGGGAATGAGCAGTTCTTC.

This clone showed up just a few times. The V and J genes are TRBV10-3 and TRBJ1-2; a weak D match, TRBD1 (5 bases). V was clipped by 6 bases and J by 2 bases, with 13 bases between them. The CDR3 spans 14 residues. Germline CDR1 ENHRY, CDR2 SYGVKD. CDR3 protein: CAIRSDSGNYGYTF. CDR3 nucleotides: TGTGCCATCAGGTCCGACAGTGGGAACTATGGCTACACCTTC.